This TCR beta chain originates from a study of blood T cell repertoires in COVID-19. Participants spanned ages roughly 18 to 95 years and resided in about two dozen US areas. Cohort 3 donors counted as recovered after two negative PCRs, clearance, or resolved symptoms. Germline V gene data show CDR1 as SGHAT and CDR2 as FQNNGV. V shed 6 bases, J shed 9 bases, and the junction held 10 bases outside the gene matches. The CDR3 totals 15 residues. Per the study methods: Estimates of nucleated cell counts were drawn from the amplification of reference gene primers. Assay used: immunoSEQ multiplex PCR; TCRdb lists only in-frame clones, some missing. V and J calls and clone size are copied from that table; D and trimming were computed from the DNA. The sample consists of 120,000 or so clones, 84% of them appearing once.

The source of this sequence is a woman in her twenties or thirties who had recovered from COVID-19. Specimen: PBMCs or T cells enriched from blood (not recorded which). The chain uses TRBV11-2 and TRBJ2-3; 12 nucleotides line up with TRBD2. CDR3 region: CASRRLAGGPKTQYF. The CDR3 nucleotides read TGTGCCAGCAGGCGTCTAGCGGGAGGGCCGAAAACGCAGTATTTT.